The 24 T cell receptor beta chains below come from one sample, sequenced in a study of shared clonotypes between healthy human individuals. Generated by immunoSEQ multiplex PCR, the TCRdb table keeps only in-frame clones and is missing some. The sample includes a few million clones, 80% to 95% of them seen just once. The specimen sequenced was naive CD4+ T cells from PBMCs. The sample's subset: CD45RA+ positively selected. The receptors stem from a man aged 18 to 30 in good health. Some clones in this sample may be carry-over from other donors' samples.

The chain employs TRBV7-9 and TRBJ2-5, with a weak D call TRBD2 (5 bases). Trimming took 2 bases from V and 5 from J, leaving 12 bases between them. Looked up from germline, CDR1 is SEHNR and CDR2 is FQNEAQ (reference sequence). The CDR3 covers 14 residues. CDR3 nucleotide sequence: TGTGCCAGCAGCTTAACCACTAGTTATGAGACCCAGTACTTC. Residues: CASSLTTSYETQYF.

The rearrangement links TRBV11-2 to TRBJ2-7; TRBD2 aligns across 9 bases. Trimming at V came to 0 bases and at J to 2 bases, leaving 2 bases not matched to a gene. This CDR3 is built from 15 residues. Germline V gene lookup returns CDR1 SGHAT and CDR2 FQNNGV. The CDR3: CASSLEAGGTYEQYF. CDR3 DNA: TGTGCCAGCAGCTTAGAAGCGGGAGGAACCTACGAGCAGTACTTC. The full variable domain, completed using reference TRBV11-2 and TRBJ2-7, is EAGVAQSPRYKIIEKRQSVAFWCNPISGHATLYWYQQILGQGPKLLIQFQNNGVVDDSQLPKDRFSAERLKGVDSTLKIQPAKLEDSAVYLCASSLEAGGTYEQYFGPGTRLTVT.

The rearrangement links TRBV5-1 to TRBJ1-2; D is unresolved. The CDR3 runs 16 residues. Germline lookup yields CDR1 SGHRS and CDR2 YFSETQ. V was clipped by 0 bases and J by 4 bases, with 16 bases between them. In DNA form, the CDR3 reads TGCGCCAGCAGCTTGGGGTCCCTGGTCTCTGGCTATGGCTACACCTTC. Translation: CASSLGSLVSGYGYTF.

The CDR3 loop is CASSLAKGRNTEAFF. For the CDR3, the DNA is TGTGCCAGCAGCTTAGCAAAGGGGAGGAACACTGAAGCTTTCTTT. This chain uses TRBV7-9 with TRBJ1-1; tentatively, D is TRBD1 (5 bases). Germline CDR1 and CDR2: SEHNR and FQNEAQ (reference sequence). Trimming removed 0 bases at V and 1 base at J, with 9 bases between. CDR3 length: 15 amino acids. Drawing the rest from reference TRBV7-9 and TRBJ1-1, the complete variable domain is DTGVSQNPRHKITKRGQNVTFRCDPISEHNRLYWYRQTLGQGPEFLTYFQNEAQLEKSRLLSDRFSAERPKGSFSTLEIQRTEQGDSAMYLCASSLAKGRNTEAFFGQGTRLTVV.

The rearrangement links TRBV5-1 to TRBJ2-1, with 8 bases identical to TRBD2. The CDR3 covers 12 residues. The V gene end was trimmed by 2 bases and the J gene end by 10 bases; junction bases not matched to a gene: 2. In germline, CDR1 is SGHRS, CDR2 YFSETQ. The CDR3 sequence is CASSLLAEEQFF. DNA of the CDR3: TGCGCCAGCAGCTTACTAGCGGAGGAGCAGTTCTTC.

The V gene is TRBV7-8, the J gene TRBJ2-3, with D maybe TRBD2 (5 bases). CDR1 is SGHVS and CDR2 is FQNEAQ in the germline V gene. This CDR3 region has 14 residues. Trimming stripped 3 bases from V and 6 bases from J, with 13 bases between. CDR3 DNA: TGTGCCAGCAGCTTTACCCGAGGGATCGATACGCAGTATTTT. Residues: CASSFTRGIDTQYF.

The chain couples TRBV28 to TRBJ2-7; D not resolved. V was clipped by 3 bases and J by 2 bases, with 5 bases between them. This CDR3 has 12 residues. CDR1 is MDHEN and CDR2 is SYDVKM in the germline V gene. CDR3 sequence (DNA): TGTGCCAGCAGTTTCGATACCTACGAGCAGTACTTC. This codes for CASSFDTYEQYF. Drawing the rest from reference TRBV28 and TRBJ2-7, the complete variable domain is DVKVTQSSRYLVKRTGEKVFLECVQDMDHENMFWYRQDPGLGLRLIYFSYDVKMKEKGDIPEGYSVSREKKERFSLILESASTNQTSMYLCASSFDTYEQYFGPGTRLTVT.

This chain connects TRBV7-9 to TRBJ1-5; D is perhaps TRBD1 (5 bases). The CDR3 sequence is 16 residues long. The germline CDR1 and CDR2 sequences are SEHNR and FQNEAQ (reference sequence). V dropped 5 bases and J dropped 4 bases, with 18 bases sitting between them. The CDR3 coding sequence is TGTGCCAGCAGCGGTCCGCGGGGGACCACGAATCAGCCCCAGCATTTT. Translation gives CASSGPRGTTNQPQHF.

Remarks on this clone: This specimen includes other DNA sequences encoding the same CDR3. The rearrangement joins TRBV2 to TRBJ1-1; no clear D. V gave up 1 base and J gave up 2 bases, with 2 bases separating them. CDR1 is SNHLY and CDR2 is FYNNEI in the germline V gene. The CDR3 has 12 residues. The CDR3 DNA reads as TGTGCCAGCAGTGAAGATAACACTGAAGCTTTCTTT. Translated: CASSEDNTEAFF.

The rearrangement joins TRBV7-2 to TRBJ2-3; 13 nucleotides match TRBD2. In germline, CDR1 is SGHTA, CDR2 FQGNSA. Losses at the gene ends were 5 bases for V and 2 bases for J; bases not matched to a gene: 4. This CDR3 comprises 16 residues. The CDR3 nucleotides read TGTGCCAGCAGCCCGGGGACTAGCGGGACCACAGATACGCAGTATTTT. It encodes CASSPGTSGTTDTQYF.

The chain links TRBV25-1 to TRBJ2-5; no firm D call. V lost 4 bases and J 5 bases, leaving 17 bases between the germline ends. CDR1 MGHDK and CDR2 SYGVNS come from the germline V gene. The CDR3 totals 15 residues. CDR3 sequence reads: CASSARLNLRETQYF. The CDR3 coding sequence is TGTGCCAGCAGTGCTCGACTGAACCTGCGGGAGACCCAGTACTTC.

The J gene is TRBJ2-5, the V gene TRBV5-4; tentative D call: TRBD1 (6 bases). The V gene lost 4 bases and the J gene lost 2 bases, with 15 bases spanning the gap. In germline, CDR1 is SGHNT, CDR2 YYREEE (reference sequence). The CDR3 is 15 amino acids. The CDR3 here is CASSTGTSRQETQYF. For the CDR3, the DNA is TGTGCCAGCAGCACCGGGACATCGCGGCAAGAGACCCAGTACTTC.

The chain carries TRBV30 and TRBJ1-3, with D hard to call. Per the germline V gene, CDR1 is GTSNPN and CDR2 is SVGIG (reference sequence). The CDR3 is made up of 16 amino acids. The germline V and J ends were trimmed by 0 bases and 2 bases, with 14 bases remaining between them. DNA for the CDR3: TGTGCCTGGAGTGTACAAGGGCCACAGACTGGAAACACCATATATTTT. The encoded protein is CAWSVQGPQTGNTIYF.

The chain couples TRBV6-1 to TRBJ2-7; D unclear. Per germline, CDR1 MNHNS and CDR2 SASEGT. The V and J ends lost 5 bases and 3 bases respectively, with 5 bases between them. This CDR3 is built from 11 residues. CDR3 DNA sequence: TGTGCCAGCAGTCCGAACTACGAGCAGTACTTC. This sequence encodes CASSPNYEQYF.

V gene TRBV7-2 combines with J gene TRBJ1-1, with 8 bases lining up with TRBD1. Germline CDR1 SGHTA, CDR2 FQGNSA. V gave up 7 bases and J gave up 5 bases; unmatched junction bases: 12. The CDR3 has 15 amino acids. Here the CDR3 reads CASTLFQGAKTEAFF. The CDR3 DNA is TGTGCCAGCACACTTTTTCAGGGGGCGAAAACTGAAGCTTTCTTT. Full variable domain (remainder filled in from reference TRBV7-2 and TRBJ1-1): GAGVSQSPSNKVTEKGKDVELRCDPISGHTALYWYRQSLGQGLEFLIYFQGNSAPDKSGLPSDRFSAERTGGSVSTLTIQRTQQEDSAVYLCASTLFQGAKTEAFFGQGTRLTVV.

The chain recombines TRBV6-1 with TRBJ1-5, with TRBD1 as a possible D gene (5 bases). The ends were cut back, 9 bases at V and 11 bases at J, with 20 bases in the middle. CDR1 MNHNS and CDR2 SASEGT come from the germline V gene. The CDR3 extends over 13 amino acids. CDR3 amino acids: CASKLQGARAQHF. In DNA form, the CDR3 reads TGTGCCAGTAAACTTCAGGGAGCCCGGGCCCAGCATTTT.

This clone was seen a handful of times. The chain carries TRBV2 and TRBJ2-1; no reliable D call. The CDR3 is 11 amino acids. Germline V lookup: CDR1 SNHLY, CDR2 FYNNEI. V lost 7 bases, J lost 8 bases, and 9 bases lay in between. The CDR3 is CASILSDEQFF. The CDR3 DNA reads as TGTGCCAGCATTCTGAGCGATGAGCAGTTCTTC. Drawing the rest from reference TRBV2 and TRBJ2-1, the complete variable domain is EPEVTQTPSHQVTQMGQEVILRCVPISNHLYFYWYRQILGQKVEFLVSFYNNEISEKSEIFDDQFSVERPDGSNFTLKIRSTKLEDSAMYFCASILSDEQFFGPGTRLTVL.

The rearrangement uses TRBV5-6 and TRBJ1-4, with D perhaps TRBD1 (6 bases). Germline loops: CDR1 SGHDT, CDR2 YYEEEE. Trimming took off 3 bases at V and 8 bases at J, with 11 bases between the two ends. This CDR3 is built from 13 residues. Here the CDR3 reads CASSSDRTEKLFF. The CDR3 DNA follows: TGTGCCAGCAGCTCCGACAGGACGGAAAAACTGTTTTTT.

The genes are TRBV27 and TRBJ1-2; D gene ambiguous. The CDR3 is made up of 14 amino acids. With 5 bases removed from V and 8 bases from J, the gap between germline ends came to 18 bases. Germline lookup yields CDR1 MNHEY and CDR2 SMNVEV (reference sequence). CDR3 sequence reads: CASSPPGPSRGYTF. CDR3 nucleotide sequence: TGTGCCAGCAGTCCTCCGGGCCCTTCGAGGGGCTACACCTTC.

The V gene is TRBV27, the J gene TRBJ1-2; 8 bases are a match to TRBD1. In germline, CDR1 is MNHEY, CDR2 SMNVEV (reference sequence). This CDR3 has 16 amino acids. V trimming: 0 bases; J trimming: 6 bases; junction bases outside the gene matches: 9. CDR3 bases: TGTGCCAGCAGTTTATCTTTGGACAGGGACGGGGATGGCTACACCTTC. Its protein product is CASSLSLDRDGDGYTF.

The chain recombines TRBV5-1 with TRBJ2-5; TRBD1 aligns across 10 bases. Gene TRBJ2-7 matches the end of the DNA better, so the J call may be wrong. The CDR3 loop spans 14 amino acids. Germline CDR1 reads SGHRS; CDR2 reads YFSETQ. CDR3 loop: CASSKGQGFDEQYF. The CDR3 DNA reads TGCGCCAGCAGTAAGGGACAGGGGTTCGACGAGCAGTACTTC.

The V gene is TRBV4-2, the J gene TRBJ1-4; D is possibly TRBD1 (5 bases). V was cut by 8 bases and J by 3 bases, with 16 bases left in between. The CDR3 is 15 amino acids. The V gene's germline CDR1 is LGHNA and CDR2 YNFKEQ. CDR3 loop: CASSKGDLPNEKLFF. CDR3 sequence (DNA): TGTGCCAGCTCGAAAGGGGACCTGCCTAATGAAAAACTGTTTTTT.

V is TRBV29-1 and J is TRBJ2-7, with D possibly TRBD1 on 6 matching bases. This CDR3 comprises 15 residues. V was shortened by 7 bases and J by 1 base, with 20 bases between the two germline ends. CDR1 and CDR2 from the germline V gene are SQVTM and ANQGSEA. CDR3 protein: CSASRPGTPSYEQYF. The CDR3 nucleotides read TGCAGCGCCTCTCGCCCCGGGACACCTTCCTACGAGCAGTACTTC.

Concerning this clone itself: Other DNA sequences in the same sample also yield this CDR3. The CDR3 DNA reads TGCGCCAGCAGCTTGGCGGGCGGGAGCTCCTACAATGAGCAGTTCTTC. As protein: CASSLAGGSSYNEQFF. This chain uses TRBV5-1 with TRBJ2-1; 7 bases fit TRBD2. In germline, CDR1 is SGHRS, CDR2 YFSETQ. This CDR3 has 16 amino acids. The V gene end was trimmed by 0 bases and the J gene end by 0 bases; junction bases not matched to a gene: 3.